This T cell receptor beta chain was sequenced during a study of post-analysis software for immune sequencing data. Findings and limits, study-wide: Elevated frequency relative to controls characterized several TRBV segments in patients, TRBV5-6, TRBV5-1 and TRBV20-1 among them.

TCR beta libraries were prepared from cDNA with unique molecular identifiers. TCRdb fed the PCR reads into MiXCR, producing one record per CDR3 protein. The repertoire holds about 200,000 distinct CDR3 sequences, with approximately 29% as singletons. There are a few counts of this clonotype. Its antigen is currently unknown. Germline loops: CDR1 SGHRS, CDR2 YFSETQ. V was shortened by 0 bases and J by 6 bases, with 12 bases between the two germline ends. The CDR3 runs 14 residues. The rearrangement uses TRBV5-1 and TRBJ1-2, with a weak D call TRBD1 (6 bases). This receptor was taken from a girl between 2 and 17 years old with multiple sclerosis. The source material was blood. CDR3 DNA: TGCGCCAGCAGCTTGGCCGCCGGGGGCAATGGCTACACCTTC. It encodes CASSLAAGGNGYTF.